Shown below are 13 T cell receptor beta chains from a single sample sequenced in a study of T cells after posttransplantation cyclophosphamide. The table came from immunoSEQ multiplex PCR; TCRdb's copy has only in-frame clones and leaves some out. Of more than 20,000 clones listed, roughly 67% are singletons. The sample consisted of memory CD4+ T cells sorted from PBMCs. The receptors were gathered from a woman aged 55-75 years in good health, CMV-negative, and a related stem cell transplant donor.

The genes are TRBV13 and TRBJ1-3; no clear D. CDR1 PRHDT and CDR2 FYEKMQ come from the germline V gene (reference sequence). Trimming shortened V by 4 bases and J by 0 bases, and 10 bases separated the two germline ends. The CDR3 has 15 residues. As DNA, the CDR3 is TGTGCCAGCAGCTCAGGACGGAGCTCTGGAAACACCATATATTTT. It specifies CASSSGRSSGNTIYF.

This chain joins TRBV11-1 and TRBJ2-7; a possible D gene is TRBD1 (5 bases). CDR1 SGHAT and CDR2 FQDESV come from the germline V gene (reference sequence). The CDR3 totals 16 residues. V shed 5 bases and J shed 1 base, with 18 bases lying between them. This CDR3 is CASSRSPTGASYEQYF. Here the CDR3 DNA reads TGTGCCAGCAGCCGAAGTCCTACAGGTGCGTCCTACGAGCAGTACTTC.

Only one count was recorded for this clone. This chain links TRBV4-1 with TRBJ1-1; 8 positions match TRBD1. CDR3 size: 13 residues. Trimming cost V 0 bases and J 8 bases; bases outside gene matches: 2. Germline values: CDR1 MGHRA, CDR2 YSYEKL. CDR3 region: CASSQERTGEAFF. DNA of the CDR3: TGCGCCAGCAGCCAAGAAAGGACAGGGGAAGCTTTCTTT.

The rearrangement joins TRBV5-6 to TRBJ1-2; TRBD1 aligns across 8 bases. The CDR3 contains 15 residues. The germline V gene has CDR1 SGHDT and CDR2 YYEEEE. V lost 0 bases, J lost 8 bases, and 9 bases stayed unmatched. The CDR3 here is CASSLVESGGGGYTF. In DNA, the CDR3 is TGTGCCAGCAGCTTGGTTGAGTCAGGGGGCGGCGGCTACACCTTC.

V is TRBV15 and J is TRBJ1-3; D is perhaps TRBD1 (5 bases). Germline CDR1 LNHNV, CDR2 YYDKDF (reference sequence). The CDR3 runs to 15 residues. The V and J ends lost 2 bases and 1 base respectively, with 9 bases between them. The CDR3, as DNA: TGTGCCACCAGCAGACGTAACAGGTCTGGAAACACCATATATTTT. It codes for CATSRRNRSGNTIYF.

The V gene is TRBV19, the J gene TRBJ1-2, with D possibly TRBD1 on 5 matching bases. V gave up 5 bases and J gave up 4 bases, with 11 bases separating them. The CDR3 consists of 13 residues. CDR1 is LNHDA, CDR2 SQIVND, per germline (reference sequence). In DNA form, the CDR3 reads TGTGCCAGTAGTTTGGGGAGGGGCTATGGCTACACCTTC. Encoded protein: CASSLGRGYGYTF.

The gene calls are TRBV7-2 and TRBJ1-4; TRBD1 matches 7 bases. The CDR3 is 15 residues long. Looked up from germline, CDR1 is SGHTA and CDR2 is FQGNSA. Trimming took 2 bases from V and 10 from J; bases not matched to a gene: 10. Here the CDR3 reads CASSLSLGQARKLFF. CDR3 DNA: TGTGCCAGCAGCTTATCCCTTGGACAGGCTCGAAAACTGTTTTTT.

The chain joins TRBV5-6 to TRBJ1-5; D remains unclear. V was shortened by 2 bases and J by 3 bases, with 9 bases between the two germline ends. The germline V gene encodes CDR1 SGHDT and CDR2 YYEEEE. This CDR3 has 14 amino acids. The CDR3 DNA follows: TGTGCCAGCAGCTTTCGAGGGAACAATCAGCCCCAGCATTTT. It codes for CASSFRGNNQPQHF.

The chain employs TRBV13 and TRBJ2-7; possible D gene TRBD1, 6 bases. V shed 4 bases and J shed 6 bases, with 19 bases lying between them. CDR1 is PRHDT and CDR2 is FYEKMQ in the germline V gene (reference sequence). CDR3 size: 15 residues. CDR3 in DNA: TGTGCCAGCAGCTCTTACTTCAGGGGTCAAGCCGAGCAGTACTTC. Translated: CASSSYFRGQAEQYF.

V gene TRBV7-3 combines with J gene TRBJ2-5; a weak D match, TRBD2 (7 bases). CDR1 SGHTA and CDR2 FQGTGA come from the germline V gene. This CDR3 has 15 amino acids. Trimming took 5 bases from V and 2 from J, leaving 15 bases between them. CDR3 in DNA: TGTGCCAGCAGCCTCAACGCGGGGGCGCAAGAGACCCAGTACTTC. This codes for CASSLNAGAQETQYF.

The rearrangement joins TRBV10-1 to TRBJ2-6; 8 nucleotides agree with TRBD1. The V gene's germline CDR1 is WNHNN and CDR2 SYGVQD (reference sequence). Germline trimming cut 0 bases from V and 1 base from J; bases unmatched to any gene: 11. The CDR3 runs to 20 residues. CDR3 nucleotide sequence: TGCGCCAGCAGTGAGTCGATACAGGGGGATCTTGGGTCTGGGGCCAACGTCCTGACTTTC. It codes for CASSESIQGDLGSGANVLTF.

This clone was recorded only once. The chain has TRBV28 and TRBJ1-5, with 9 bases lining up with TRBD1. This CDR3 is built from 15 residues. Germline V lookup: CDR1 MDHEN, CDR2 SYDVKM. With V trimmed by 9 bases and J by 7 bases, 13 bases remained unmatched. CDR3 DNA sequence: TGTGCCAGTATTAGTATGGGACAGGGAAACCAGCCCCAGCATTTT. Residues: CASISMGQGNQPQHF.

This clone came up a few times. The chain is built from TRBV28 and TRBJ2-3, with D maybe TRBD2 (6 bases). The CDR3 extends over 14 amino acids. V lost 2 bases, J lost 4 bases, and 10 bases lay in between. Germline CDR1 reads MDHEN; CDR2 reads SYDVKM. The CDR3 DNA reads as TGTGCCAGCAGTTTAGCGGGATCAGCAGATACGCAGTATTTT. As protein: CASSLAGSADTQYF.